A selection of T cell receptor beta chains follows, all from one sample in a study of CD8 T cells in Susac syndrome. From the immunoSEQ multiplex PCR reads, TCRdb called clonotypes with MiXCR, one entry per CDR3 protein. The data show fewer than 250,000 distinct CDR3 sequences, 92% seen once. What was sequenced was CD8+ T cells from PBMCs. These TCRs come from a human donor with multiple sclerosis. The CDR3 runs from the conserved cysteine through the conserved F or W. Fields, in order: clone size, J gene, V gene, D gene, CDR3 length, CDR3 DNA, CDR3 protein. D genes are given only for firm matches. Not every row has a clone size; where given, it reads once, few, many or a size class.

clone size: NA
J gene: TRBJ2-1
V gene: TRBV12-3/TRBV12-4
D gene: NA
CDR3 length: 14
CDR3 DNA: TGTGCCAGCAGTCTCCCGGAGGTTCCTTATGAGCAGTTCTTC
CDR3 protein: CASSLPEVPYEQFF

clone size: NA
J gene: TRBJ2-3
V gene: TRBV5-6
D gene: TRBD2
CDR3 length: 15
CDR3 DNA: TGTGCCAGCAGCTTGGTGCTAGCGGGAGAAGATACGCAGTATTTT
CDR3 protein: CASSLVLAGEDTQYF

clone size: NA
J gene: TRBJ2-5
V gene: TRBV10-3
D gene: TRBD1
CDR3 length: 13
CDR3 DNA: TGTGCCATCGCAACAGGGGTTGGAGAGACCCAGTACTTC
CDR3 protein: CAIATGVGETQYF

clone size: NA
J gene: TRBJ2-7
V gene: TRBV7-2
D gene: TRBD1
CDR3 length: 15
CDR3 DNA: TGTGCCAGCAGCGGAGGGACAGGGGGAGGGTACGAGCAGTACTTC
CDR3 protein: CASSGGTGGGYEQYF

clone size: NA
J gene: TRBJ2-2
V gene: TRBV12-5
D gene: NA
CDR3 length: 14
CDR3 DNA: TGTGCTAGTGCTTCCGGTTTCAACACCGGGGAGCTGTTTTTT
CDR3 protein: CASASGFNTGELFF

clone size: few
J gene: TRBJ2-1
V gene: TRBV4-3
D gene: NA
CDR3 length: 11
CDR3 DNA: TGCGCCAGCAGGCTCGGCCCTGAGCAGTTCTTC
CDR3 protein: CASRLGPEQFF

clone size: NA
J gene: TRBJ1-2
V gene: TRBV30
D gene: NA
CDR3 length: 13
CDR3 DNA: TGTGCCTGGAGTCCCATCAGGGTTTGGGGCTACACCTTC
CDR3 protein: CAWSPIRVWGYTF

clone size: NA
J gene: TRBJ2-3
V gene: TRBV9
D gene: TRBD2
CDR3 length: 19
CDR3 DNA: TGTGCCAGCAGCACCAATCCCGGGACTAGCGGGGGGGCAACAGATACGCAGTATTTT
CDR3 protein: CASSTNPGTSGGATDTQYF

clone size: NA
J gene: TRBJ2-7
V gene: TRBV29-1
D gene: NA
CDR3 length: 15
CDR3 DNA: TGCAGCGTTGATGTCGGACAGACAGACTCCTACGAGCAGTACTTC
CDR3 protein: CSVDVGQTDSYEQYF

clone size: NA
J gene: TRBJ2-1
V gene: TRBV30
D gene: TRBD2
CDR3 length: 13
CDR3 DNA: TGTGCCTGGAGTTGGCGGGGGTTGCATGAGCAGTTCTTC
CDR3 protein: CAWSWRGLHEQFF

clone size: NA
J gene: TRBJ2-1
V gene: TRBV20-1
D gene: NA
CDR3 length: 11
CDR3 DNA: TGCAGTGGCCAAAACGCCAATGAGCAGTTCTTC
CDR3 protein: CSGQNANEQFF

clone size: few
J gene: TRBJ2-3
V gene: TRBV9
D gene: TRBD2
CDR3 length: 16
CDR3 DNA: TGTGCCAGCAGCGTAGCCGCGGGGGGTCCCACAGATACGCAGTATTTT
CDR3 protein: CASSVAAGGPTDTQYF

clone size: NA
J gene: TRBJ2-3
V gene: TRBV9
D gene: NA
CDR3 length: 16
CDR3 DNA: TGTGCCAGCAGCGTAGCTTGGCAACCTAGCACAGATACGCAGTATTTT
CDR3 protein: CASSVAWQPSTDTQYF

clone size: NA
J gene: TRBJ1-1
V gene: TRBV5-6
D gene: NA
CDR3 length: 14
CDR3 DNA: TGTGCCAGCAGCTTTTGGGGGGGCCAAACTGAAGCTTTCTTT
CDR3 protein: CASSFWGGQTEAFF

clone size: NA
J gene: TRBJ2-1
V gene: TRBV19
D gene: NA
CDR3 length: 16
CDR3 DNA: TGTGCCAGTAGTATGTCAGGGGAGGCAACCTACAATGAGCAGTTCTTC
CDR3 protein: CASSMSGEATYNEQFF

clone size: once
J gene: TRBJ1-1
V gene: TRBV3-1
D gene: NA
CDR3 length: 18
CDR3 DNA: TGTGCCAGCAGCCAAGAAGCTATCGCGGGGGGTATGAACACTGAAGCTTTCTTT
CDR3 protein: CASSQEAIAGGMNTEAFF

clone size: NA
J gene: TRBJ1-1
V gene: TRBV30
D gene: TRBD1
CDR3 length: 14
CDR3 DNA: TGTGCCTGGAGCCCCGGGACAGGGAACACTGAAGCTTTCTTT
CDR3 protein: CAWSPGTGNTEAFF

clone size: NA
J gene: TRBJ2-7
V gene: TRBV7-9
D gene: TRBD1
CDR3 length: 15
CDR3 DNA: TGTGCCAGCAGCCTCGACAGGGGTCCCCCGTCCGAGCAGTACTTC
CDR3 protein: CASSLDRGPPSEQYF

clone size: NA
J gene: TRBJ2-5
V gene: TRBV7-9
D gene: NA
CDR3 length: 15
CDR3 DNA: TGTGCCAGCAGCCTCCATACGGGAGATCAAGAGACCCAGTACTTC
CDR3 protein: CASSLHTGDQETQYF

clone size: few
J gene: TRBJ1-4
V gene: TRBV6-5
D gene: NA
CDR3 length: 15
CDR3 DNA: TGTGCCAGCAGTTACTCAGGGACCCCCGGGGAAAAACTGTTTTTT
CDR3 protein: CASSYSGTPGEKLFF

clone size: NA
J gene: TRBJ1-1
V gene: TRBV19
D gene: NA
CDR3 length: 13
CDR3 DNA: TGTGCCAGTAGCCCTGATTCAGGGACTGAAGCTTTCTTT
CDR3 protein: CASSPDSGTEAFF

clone size: NA
J gene: TRBJ1-2
V gene: TRBV6-1
D gene: NA
CDR3 length: 16
CDR3 DNA: TGTGCCAGCAGTGAACTCTCTGGCCGGGAAGGTCATGGCTACACCTTC
CDR3 protein: CASSELSGREGHGYTF

clone size: NA
J gene: TRBJ1-2
V gene: TRBV12-3/TRBV12-4
D gene: TRBD1
CDR3 length: 14
CDR3 DNA: TGTGCCAGCACCAAAACGACAGGGGCCGGGGGCTACACCTTC
CDR3 protein: CASTKTTGAGGYTF

clone size: NA
J gene: TRBJ2-1
V gene: TRBV19
D gene: TRBD1
CDR3 length: 14
CDR3 DNA: TGTGCCAGTAGTATAGGTGCACAGGGGTTTGAGCAGTTCTTC
CDR3 protein: CASSIGAQGFEQFF

clone size: few
J gene: TRBJ2-3
V gene: TRBV7-8
D gene: NA
CDR3 length: 15
CDR3 DNA: TGTGCCAGCAGCTTCGTAACGGGAAACACAGATACGCAGTATTTT
CDR3 protein: CASSFVTGNTDTQYF

clone size: NA
J gene: TRBJ2-3
V gene: TRBV2
D gene: TRBD2
CDR3 length: 15
CDR3 DNA: TGTGCCAGCAGTGACAAGCGGGAGAAGGCAGATACGCAGTATTTT
CDR3 protein: CASSDKREKADTQYF

clone size: NA
J gene: TRBJ1-5
V gene: TRBV19
D gene: NA
CDR3 length: 14
CDR3 DNA: TGTGCCAGTAGCTTCATGGAGTTGAATCAGCCCCAGCATTTT
CDR3 protein: CASSFMELNQPQHF

clone size: NA
J gene: TRBJ2-7
V gene: TRBV27
D gene: NA
CDR3 length: 15
CDR3 DNA: TGTGCCAGCAGAATGGGGGGATTCGGTCCCTACGAGCAGTACTTC
CDR3 protein: CASRMGGFGPYEQYF

clone size: NA
J gene: TRBJ2-1
V gene: TRBV27
D gene: TRBD2
CDR3 length: 16
CDR3 DNA: TGTGCCAGCAGTTTATCGGCGGGAGGCTCCTACAATGAGCAGTTCTTC
CDR3 protein: CASSLSAGGSYNEQFF

clone size: NA
J gene: TRBJ2-7
V gene: TRBV29-1
D gene: NA
CDR3 length: 15
CDR3 DNA: TGCAGCGTTAAGTCTCTCTCGGGGAGCGGCTACGAGCAGTACTTC
CDR3 protein: CSVKSLSGSGYEQYF

clone size: NA
J gene: TRBJ1-5
V gene: TRBV2
D gene: NA
CDR3 length: 13
CDR3 DNA: TGTGCCAGCAGTGGGACAGCCCATCAGCCCCAGCATTTT
CDR3 protein: CASSGTAHQPQHF

clone size: NA
J gene: TRBJ1-4
V gene: TRBV7-6
D gene: NA
CDR3 length: 15
CDR3 DNA: TGTGCCAGCAGCTTAGCTTTCGGGAAGGGTGAAAAACTGTTTTTT
CDR3 protein: CASSLAFGKGEKLFF

clone size: NA
J gene: TRBJ1-5
V gene: TRBV25-1
D gene: TRBD1
CDR3 length: 15
CDR3 DNA: TGTGCCAGCAGTCCGGGGACAGGGCTTAATCAGCCCCAGCATTTT
CDR3 protein: CASSPGTGLNQPQHF

clone size: NA
J gene: TRBJ2-7
V gene: TRBV20-1
D gene: TRBD2
CDR3 length: 15
CDR3 DNA: TGCAGTGCCCGGGGGACGACTAGCGGGTCCTACGAGCAGTACTTC
CDR3 protein: CSARGTTSGSYEQYF

clone size: NA
J gene: TRBJ1-1
V gene: TRBV5-4
D gene: NA
CDR3 length: 14
CDR3 DNA: TGTGCCAGCAGCGTCCGAACCGGGGACACTGAAGCTTTCTTT
CDR3 protein: CASSVRTGDTEAFF

clone size: NA
J gene: TRBJ1-2
V gene: TRBV29-1
D gene: TRBD1
CDR3 length: 14
CDR3 DNA: TGCAGCGTTGAACCGGGACAGGACACCTATGGCTACACCTTC
CDR3 protein: CSVEPGQDTYGYTF

clone size: NA
J gene: TRBJ1-4
V gene: TRBV6-5
D gene: NA
CDR3 length: 15
CDR3 DNA: TGTGCCAGCAGTTACAGGGGCCCAACTAATGAAAAACTGTTTTTT
CDR3 protein: CASSYRGPTNEKLFF

clone size: NA
J gene: TRBJ1-2
V gene: TRBV7-2
D gene: TRBD1
CDR3 length: 16
CDR3 DNA: TGTGCCAGCAGCCCCCTCCGGGACAGATTTAACTATGGCTACACCTTC
CDR3 protein: CASSPLRDRFNYGYTF

clone size: NA
J gene: TRBJ1-2
V gene: TRBV29-1
D gene: NA
CDR3 length: 14
CDR3 DNA: TGCAGCGTTGAGGCAAAGGGCTGGAGCTATGGCTACACCTTC
CDR3 protein: CSVEAKGWSYGYTF

clone size: NA
J gene: TRBJ2-1
V gene: TRBV24-1
D gene: NA
CDR3 length: 14
CDR3 DNA: TGTGCCACCAGTGGGGGGGGGCGGGGTTATGAGCAGTTCTTC
CDR3 protein: CATSGGGRGYEQFF

clone size: NA
J gene: TRBJ2-1
V gene: TRBV19
D gene: TRBD2
CDR3 length: 22
CDR3 DNA: TGTGCCAGTAGTGACCCCGGGACTAGCGGGGACCGAGCCCTGAGCTCCTACAATGAGCAGTTCTTC
CDR3 protein: CASSDPGTSGDRALSSYNEQFF

clone size: NA
J gene: TRBJ2-1
V gene: TRBV11-3
D gene: TRBD1
CDR3 length: 13
CDR3 DNA: TGTGCCAGCAGCTCCCGGGACAGGAATGAGCAGTTCTTC
CDR3 protein: CASSSRDRNEQFF

clone size: NA
J gene: TRBJ1-5
V gene: TRBV20-1
D gene: NA
CDR3 length: 13
CDR3 DNA: TGCAGTGCCCCAGGCGGTAGCAATCAGCCCCAGCATTTT
CDR3 protein: CSAPGGSNQPQHF

clone size: NA
J gene: TRBJ2-1
V gene: TRBV6-5
D gene: NA
CDR3 length: 13
CDR3 DNA: TGTGCCAGCAGTTACGCAGGGGTCAATGAGCAGTTCTTC
CDR3 protein: CASSYAGVNEQFF

clone size: NA
J gene: TRBJ1-4
V gene: TRBV15
D gene: NA
CDR3 length: 15
CDR3 DNA: TGTGCCACCAGCAGAGAAGGGGATCTTAATGAAAAACTGTTTTTT
CDR3 protein: CATSREGDLNEKLFF

clone size: NA
J gene: TRBJ1-2
V gene: TRBV7-9
D gene: NA
CDR3 length: 15
CDR3 DNA: TGTGCCAGCAGCTTAGGGAACCTACAGGGCTATGGCTACACCTTC
CDR3 protein: CASSLGNLQGYGYTF

clone size: once
J gene: TRBJ2-2
V gene: TRBV4-3
D gene: NA
CDR3 length: 14
CDR3 DNA: TGCGCCAGCAGCCAAGAGTCCGGAACCGGGGAGCTGTTTTTT
CDR3 protein: CASSQESGTGELFF

clone size: NA
J gene: TRBJ2-5
V gene: TRBV7-6
D gene: NA
CDR3 length: 15
CDR3 DNA: TGTGCCAGCAGCTTAGCGCGGTGGGACCAAGAGACCCAGTACTTC
CDR3 protein: CASSLARWDQETQYF

clone size: NA
J gene: TRBJ2-1
V gene: TRBV20-1
D gene: TRBD2
CDR3 length: 17
CDR3 DNA: TGCAGTTTCACGGGGGTTAGCGGGGGGGCCCCCTACAATGAGCAGTTCTTC
CDR3 protein: CSFTGVSGGAPYNEQFF

clone size: NA
J gene: TRBJ1-2
V gene: TRBV27
D gene: TRBD1
CDR3 length: 16
CDR3 DNA: TGTGCCAGCAGTCCCGAACAGGGGGATTCGAACTATGGCTACACCTTC
CDR3 protein: CASSPEQGDSNYGYTF

clone size: NA
J gene: TRBJ2-1
V gene: TRBV7-9
D gene: TRBD2
CDR3 length: 15
CDR3 DNA: TGTGCCAGCATAGTAGGGACTAGCGCGTACAATGAGCAGTTCTTC
CDR3 protein: CASIVGTSAYNEQFF

clone size: NA
J gene: TRBJ2-2
V gene: TRBV4-3
D gene: NA
CDR3 length: 14
CDR3 DNA: TGCGCCAGCAGCCAAGATACCGGGCCCGGGGAGCTGTTTTTT
CDR3 protein: CASSQDTGPGELFF